This entry concerns a single TCR beta chain. Its antigen is not identified. The sample originates from a study of T-cell memory formation after mild COVID-19. Whole-study context: Clusters were largely donor specific.

Study-level points and caveats: CD4+ bias marked clones expanding day 15 to 37, unlike balanced contracting clones. Clones from the second wave (peaking day 37) had unconfirmed SARS-CoV-2 specificity. Pre-infection memory carried some responding clones, suggesting that cross-reactive memory joined.

The CDR3 has 14 amino acids. CDR1 LGHDT and CDR2 YNNKEL come from the germline V gene (reference sequence). V lost 5 bases and J lost 1, with 11 bases in between. TCRdb re-called the 5' RACE reads with MiXCR, one entry per CDR3 protein. The sample records roughly 200,000 distinct CDR3 sequences, over 7.5% being singletons. V gene TRBV3-1 combines with J gene TRBJ1-1; D might be TRBD1 (5 bases). The sequence derives from a man aged 18 to 35 who had mild COVID-19 (a few samples of this study predate the infection). Cell type and time point are not known. Sequenced material: PBMCs or a T cell subset sorted from them (not recorded which). The CDR3 region has the DNA TGTGCCAGCAGCTTGGGGGTCAGGAACACTGAAGCTTTCTTT. This codes for CASSLGVRNTEAFF. The full variable domain, with the rest looked up from reference TRBV3-1 and TRBJ1-1, is DTAVSQTPKYLVTQMGNDKSIKCEQNLGHDTMYWYKQDSKKFLKIMFSYNNKELIINETVPNRFSPKSPDKAHLNLHINSLELGDSAVYFCASSLGVRNTEAFFGQGTRLTVV.